This T cell receptor beta chain was recorded in a study of early T cells in non-severe SARS-CoV-2 infection. Study-wide background: From unsorted whole blood, bulk RNA was sequenced, and the chains remained unpaired.

This CDR3 region has 14 residues. CDR1 and CDR2 from the germline V gene are DFQATT and SNEGSKA (reference sequence). Trimming removed 3 bases at V and 7 bases at J, with 15 bases between. The library protocol tagged individual cDNA molecules with unique molecular identifiers. Using its own MiXCR run on the 5' RACE reads, TCRdb lists one record per CDR3 protein. The sample records more than 20,000 distinct CDR3 sequences, about 4.8% being singletons. Remarks on this clonotype: Its matching antigen is unknown.

Findings and limits, study-wide: Using VDJdb, the matching emphasized anti-spike CD8 responses while missing private and CD4 specificities.

The sequencing sample was made of whole blood. The chain couples TRBV20-1 to TRBJ2-2, with a weak D call TRBD2 (6 bases). The TCR originated in an adult who was a healthcare worker with PCR-confirmed SARS-CoV-2 infection or an uninfected control (not recorded which). The CDR3 sequence is CSASKASVIGELFF. The CDR3 DNA follows: TGCAGTGCTAGTAAGGCTAGCGTAATCGGGGAGCTGTTTTTT.